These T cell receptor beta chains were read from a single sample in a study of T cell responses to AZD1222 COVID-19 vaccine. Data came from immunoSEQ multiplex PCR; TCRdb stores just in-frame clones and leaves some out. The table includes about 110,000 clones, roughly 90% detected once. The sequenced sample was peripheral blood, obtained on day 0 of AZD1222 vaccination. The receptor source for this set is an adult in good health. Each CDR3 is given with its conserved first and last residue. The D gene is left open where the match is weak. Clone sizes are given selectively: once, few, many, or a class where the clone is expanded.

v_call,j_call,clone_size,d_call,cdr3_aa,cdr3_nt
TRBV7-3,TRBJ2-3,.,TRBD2,CASSPGGLAGTDTQYF,TGTGCCAGCAGCCCGGGGGGACTAGCTGGCACAGATACGCAGTATTTT
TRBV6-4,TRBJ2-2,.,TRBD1,CASRPDRGNTGELFF,TGTGCCAGCAGACCCGACAGGGGAAACACCGGGGAGCTGTTTTTT
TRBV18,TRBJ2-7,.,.,CASSPSREDTYEQYF,TGTGCCAGCTCACCAAGCAGGGAAGACACCTACGAGCAGTACTTC
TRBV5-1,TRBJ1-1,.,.,CASSLAGGNTEAFF,TGCGCCAGCAGCTTGGCGGGGGGTAACACTGAAGCTTTCTTT
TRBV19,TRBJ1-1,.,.,CASSIGRSEAFF,TGTGCCAGTAGTATTGGGCGATCTGAAGCTTTCTTT
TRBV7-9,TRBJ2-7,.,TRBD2,CASSATSGYSYEQYF,TGTGCCAGCAGCGCTACTAGCGGGTACTCCTACGAGCAGTACTTC
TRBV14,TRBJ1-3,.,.,CASSHSIGNTIYF,TGTGCCAGCAGCCATTCAATCGGGAACACCATATATTTT
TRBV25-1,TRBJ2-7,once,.,CASSGGHEGQYF,TGTGCCAGCAGTGGTGGGCATGAGGGGCAGTACTTC
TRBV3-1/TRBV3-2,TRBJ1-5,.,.,CASSPDSSNQPQHF,TGTGCCAGCAGCCCGGACAGTAGCAATCAGCCCCAGCATTTT
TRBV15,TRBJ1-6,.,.,CATSRGGGNSPLHF,TGTGCCACCAGCAGAGGGGGGGGTAATTCACCCCTCCACTTT
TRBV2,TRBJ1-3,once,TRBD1,CASRLDRGDGNTIYF,TGTGCCAGCAGATTGGACAGGGGGGATGGAAACACCATATATTTT
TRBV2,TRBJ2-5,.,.,CASSDLRETQYF,TGTGCCAGCAGTGATCTACGAGAGACCCAGTACTTC
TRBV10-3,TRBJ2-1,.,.,CATSGSYNEQFF,TGTGCCACCAGCGGGTCCTACAATGAGCAGTTCTTC
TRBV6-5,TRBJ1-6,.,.,CASSSGASGGSPLHF,TGTGCCAGCAGTTCCGGGGCAAGTGGAGGTTCACCCCTCCACTTT